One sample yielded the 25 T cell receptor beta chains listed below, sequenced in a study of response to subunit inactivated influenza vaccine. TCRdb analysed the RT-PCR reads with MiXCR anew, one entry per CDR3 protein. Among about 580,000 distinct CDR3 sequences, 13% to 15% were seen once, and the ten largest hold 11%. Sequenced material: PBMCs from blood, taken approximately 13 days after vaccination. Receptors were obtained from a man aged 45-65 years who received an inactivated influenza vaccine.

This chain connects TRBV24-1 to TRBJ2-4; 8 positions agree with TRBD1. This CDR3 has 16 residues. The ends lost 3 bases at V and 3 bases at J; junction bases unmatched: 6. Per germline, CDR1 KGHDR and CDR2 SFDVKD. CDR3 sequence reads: CATSDVGTGGKNIQYF. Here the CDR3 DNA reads TGTGCCACCAGTGATGTGGGGACAGGTGGCAAAAACATTCAGTACTTC.

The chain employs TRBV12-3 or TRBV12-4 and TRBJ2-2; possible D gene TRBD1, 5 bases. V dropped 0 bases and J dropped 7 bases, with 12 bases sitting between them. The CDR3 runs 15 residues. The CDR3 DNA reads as TGTGCCAGCAGTTTAGCGGGAACAGGTCACGGGGAGCTGTTTTTT. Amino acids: CASSLAGTGHGELFF.

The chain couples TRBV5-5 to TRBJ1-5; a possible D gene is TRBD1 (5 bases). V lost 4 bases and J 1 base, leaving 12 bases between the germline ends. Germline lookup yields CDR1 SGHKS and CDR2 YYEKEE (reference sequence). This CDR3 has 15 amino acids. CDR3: CASSRDPQSNQPQHF. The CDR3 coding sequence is TGTGCCAGCAGCCGGGACCCTCAGAGCAATCAGCCCCAGCATTTT. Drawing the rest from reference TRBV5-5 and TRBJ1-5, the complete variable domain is DAGVTQSPTHLIKTRGQQVTLRCSPISGHKSVSWYQQVLGQGPQFIFQYYEKEERGRGNFPDRFSARQFPNYSSELNVNALLLGDSALYLCASSRDPQSNQPQHFGDGTRLSIL.

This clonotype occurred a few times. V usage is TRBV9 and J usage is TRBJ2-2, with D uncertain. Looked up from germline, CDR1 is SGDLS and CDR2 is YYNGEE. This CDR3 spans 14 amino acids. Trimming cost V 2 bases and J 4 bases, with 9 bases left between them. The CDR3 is CASSVAAATGELFF. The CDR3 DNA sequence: TGTGCCAGCAGCGTCGCAGCTGCCACCGGGGAGCTGTTTTTT.

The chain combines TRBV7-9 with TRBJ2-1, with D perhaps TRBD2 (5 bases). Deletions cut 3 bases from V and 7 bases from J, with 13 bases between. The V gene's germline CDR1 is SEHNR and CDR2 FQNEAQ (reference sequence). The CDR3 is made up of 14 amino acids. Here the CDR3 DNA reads TGTGCCAGCAGCTTGGGAGATGAATGGAATGAGCAGTTCTTC. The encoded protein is CASSLGDEWNEQFF.

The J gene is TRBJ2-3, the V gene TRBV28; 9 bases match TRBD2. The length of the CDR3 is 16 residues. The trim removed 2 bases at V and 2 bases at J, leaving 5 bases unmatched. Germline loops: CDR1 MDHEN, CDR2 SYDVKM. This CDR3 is CASSLARGGNTDTQYF. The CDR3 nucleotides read TGTGCCAGCAGTTTAGCGCGGGGGGGTAACACAGATACGCAGTATTTT.

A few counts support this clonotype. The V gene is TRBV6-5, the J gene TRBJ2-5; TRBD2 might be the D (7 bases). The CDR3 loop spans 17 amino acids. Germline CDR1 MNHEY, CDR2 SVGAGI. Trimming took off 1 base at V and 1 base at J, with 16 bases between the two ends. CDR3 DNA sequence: TGTGCCAGCAGTTACTTGGGGGGGCGCAGCCCCCAAGAGACCCAGTACTTC. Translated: CASSYLGGRSPQETQYF.

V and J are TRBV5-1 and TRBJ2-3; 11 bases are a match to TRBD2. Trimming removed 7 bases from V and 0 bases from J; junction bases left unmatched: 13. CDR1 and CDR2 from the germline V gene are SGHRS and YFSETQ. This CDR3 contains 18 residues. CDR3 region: CASRPWAASGGSTDTQYF. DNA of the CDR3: TGCGCCAGCCGCCCCTGGGCGGCTAGCGGGGGGAGCACAGATACGCAGTATTTT.

DNA for the CDR3: TGTGCCAGCAGCTTAGGGACAGGGGGTGAAGCTTTCTTT. It translates to CASSLGTGGEAFF. The V gene is TRBV7-8, the J gene TRBJ1-1; the match to TRBD1 covers 10 bases. V lost 1 base, J lost 7 bases, and 0 bases stayed unmatched. The CDR3 is made up of 13 amino acids. Per germline, CDR1 SGHVS and CDR2 FQNEAQ.

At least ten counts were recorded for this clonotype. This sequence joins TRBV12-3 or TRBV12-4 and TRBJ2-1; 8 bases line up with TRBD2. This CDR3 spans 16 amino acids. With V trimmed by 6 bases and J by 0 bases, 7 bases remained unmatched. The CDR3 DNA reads TGTGCCAGCAGGAAAGGAGCGGGAGACTCCTACAATGAGCAGTTCTTC. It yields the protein CASRKGAGDSYNEQFF.

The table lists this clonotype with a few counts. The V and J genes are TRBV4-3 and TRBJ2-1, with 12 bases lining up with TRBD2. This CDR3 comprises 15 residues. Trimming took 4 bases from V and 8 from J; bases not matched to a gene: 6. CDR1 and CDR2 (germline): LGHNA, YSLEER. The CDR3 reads CASSLGTSGPDEQFF. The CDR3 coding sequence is TGCGCCAGCAGCCTGGGGACTAGCGGGCCGGATGAGCAGTTCTTC.

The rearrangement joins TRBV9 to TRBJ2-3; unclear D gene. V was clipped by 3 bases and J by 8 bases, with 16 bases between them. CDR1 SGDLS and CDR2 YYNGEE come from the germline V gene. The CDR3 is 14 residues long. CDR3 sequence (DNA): TGTGCCAGCAGCGAACGGATCACACGAAGTACGCAGTATTTT. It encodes CASSERITRSTQYF.

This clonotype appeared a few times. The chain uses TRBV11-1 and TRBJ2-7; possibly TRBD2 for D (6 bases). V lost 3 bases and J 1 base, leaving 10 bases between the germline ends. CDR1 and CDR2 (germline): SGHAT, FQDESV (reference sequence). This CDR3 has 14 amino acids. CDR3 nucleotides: TGTGCCAGCAGCTTGGGGGACTTTTCCTACGAGCAGTACTTC. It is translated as CASSLGDFSYEQYF.

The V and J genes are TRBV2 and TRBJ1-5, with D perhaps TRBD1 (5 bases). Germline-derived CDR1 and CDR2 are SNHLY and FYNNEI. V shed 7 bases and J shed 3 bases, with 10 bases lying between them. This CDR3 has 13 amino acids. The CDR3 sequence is CASKRDYNQPQHF. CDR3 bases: TGTGCCAGCAAGAGGGACTACAATCAGCCCCAGCATTTT.

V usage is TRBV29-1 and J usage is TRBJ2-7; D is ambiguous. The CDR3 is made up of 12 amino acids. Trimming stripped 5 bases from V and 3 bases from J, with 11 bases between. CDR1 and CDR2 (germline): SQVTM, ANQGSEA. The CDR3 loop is CSVTSSLYEQYF. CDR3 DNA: TGCAGCGTTACGTCCAGCCTCTACGAGCAGTACTTC.

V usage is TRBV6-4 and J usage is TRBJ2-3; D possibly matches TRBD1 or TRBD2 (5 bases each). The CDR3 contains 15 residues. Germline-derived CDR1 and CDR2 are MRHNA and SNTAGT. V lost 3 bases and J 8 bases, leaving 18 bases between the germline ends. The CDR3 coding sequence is TGTGCCAGCAGTGAAGAAGAGGGGATAGTGGGTACGCAGTATTTT. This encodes CASSEEEGIVGTQYF.

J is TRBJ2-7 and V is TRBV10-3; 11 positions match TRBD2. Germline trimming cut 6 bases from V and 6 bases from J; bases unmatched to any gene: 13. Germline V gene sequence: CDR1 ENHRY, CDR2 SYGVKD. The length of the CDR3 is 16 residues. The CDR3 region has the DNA TGTGCCATCAGGCAAAAGGGACTAGCGGAAAGGGGCGAGCAGTACTTC. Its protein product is CAIRQKGLAERGEQYF.

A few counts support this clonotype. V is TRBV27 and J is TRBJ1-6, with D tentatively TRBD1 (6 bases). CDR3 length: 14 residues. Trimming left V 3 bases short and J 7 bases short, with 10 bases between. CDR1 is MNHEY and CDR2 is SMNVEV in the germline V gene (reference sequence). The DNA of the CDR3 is TGTGCCAGCAGTTTGGACCAGGGGAATTCACCCCTCCACTTT. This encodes CASSLDQGNSPLHF.

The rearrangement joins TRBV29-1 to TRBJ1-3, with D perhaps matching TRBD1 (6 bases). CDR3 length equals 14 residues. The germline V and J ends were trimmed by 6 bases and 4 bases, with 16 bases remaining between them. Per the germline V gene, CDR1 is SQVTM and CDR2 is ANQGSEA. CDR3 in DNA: TGCAGCGTGGTGGACAGTTCGCGAGGAAACACCATATATTTT. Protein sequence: CSVVDSSRGNTIYF.

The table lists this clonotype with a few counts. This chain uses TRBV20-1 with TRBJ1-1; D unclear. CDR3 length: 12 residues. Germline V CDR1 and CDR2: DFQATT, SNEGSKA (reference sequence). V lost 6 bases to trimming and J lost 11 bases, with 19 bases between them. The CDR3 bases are TGCAGTGCCCGATCGACCCAAAAAGGGGCTTTCTTT. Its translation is CSARSTQKGAFF.

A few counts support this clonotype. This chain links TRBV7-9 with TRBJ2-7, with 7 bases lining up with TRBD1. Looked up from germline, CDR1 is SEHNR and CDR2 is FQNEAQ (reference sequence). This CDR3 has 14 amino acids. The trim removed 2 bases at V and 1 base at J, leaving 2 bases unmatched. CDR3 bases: TGTGCCAGCAGCTTATGGGACAGATCCTACGAGCAGTACTTC. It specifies CASSLWDRSYEQYF. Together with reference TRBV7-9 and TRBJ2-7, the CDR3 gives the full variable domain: DTGVSQNPRHKITKRGQNVTFRCDPISEHNRLYWYRQTLGQGPEFLTYFQNEAQLEKSRLLSDRFSAERPKGSFSTLEIQRTEQGDSAMYLCASSLWDRSYEQYFGPGTRLTVT.

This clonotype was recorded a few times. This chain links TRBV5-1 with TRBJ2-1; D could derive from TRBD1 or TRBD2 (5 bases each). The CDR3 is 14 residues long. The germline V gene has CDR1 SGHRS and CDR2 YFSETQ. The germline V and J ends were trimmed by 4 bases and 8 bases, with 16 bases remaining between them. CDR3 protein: CASSPALGDDEQFF. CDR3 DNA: TGCGCCAGCAGCCCCGCCTTAGGGGACGATGAGCAGTTCTTC.

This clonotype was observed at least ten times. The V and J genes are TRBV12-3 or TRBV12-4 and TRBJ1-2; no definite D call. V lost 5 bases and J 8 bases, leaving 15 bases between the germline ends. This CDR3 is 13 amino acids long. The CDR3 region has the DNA TGTGCCAGCAGTCTTGGGCGGGCACGGGGCTACACCTTC. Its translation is CASSLGRARGYTF.

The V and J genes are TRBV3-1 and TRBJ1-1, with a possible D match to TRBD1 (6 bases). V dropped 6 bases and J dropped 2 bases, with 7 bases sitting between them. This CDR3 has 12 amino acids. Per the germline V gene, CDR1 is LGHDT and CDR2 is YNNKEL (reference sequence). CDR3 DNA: TGTGCCAGCAGACAGGGAAACACTGAAGCTTTCTTT. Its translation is CASRQGNTEAFF.

The DNA of the CDR3 is TGCGCCAGCAGCCCCGGACTAGCTTTCCTGGGGTGGTACGAGCAGTACTTC. Protein product: CASSPGLAFLGWYEQYF. The chain has TRBV4-1 and TRBJ2-7, with 8 bases that match TRBD2. Trimming cost V 4 bases and J 4 bases; bases outside gene matches: 15. The CDR3 loop spans 17 amino acids. The germline gives CDR1 MGHRA, CDR2 YSYEKL.